This entry lists 19 T cell receptor beta chains sequenced from one sample in a study of CD8 T cells in Susac syndrome. RNA in amounts of roughly 0.5 to 1 ug was reverse transcribed with random hexamers. TCRdb re-analysed the immunoSEQ multiplex PCR reads in MiXCR, keeping a single row per CDR3 protein. This table has some 26,000 distinct CDR3 sequences, around 94% appearing once. The sequenced sample was CD8+ T cells from PBMCs. All receptors come from a human donor in good health.

The V and J genes are TRBV6-2 or TRBV6-3 and TRBJ2-1; TRBD2 might be the D (6 bases). The length of the CDR3 is 16 residues. Deletions cut 4 bases from V and 0 bases from J, with 13 bases between. Germline V gene lookup returns CDR1 MNHEY and CDR2 SVGEGT. The CDR3 DNA reads TGTGCCAGCAGTTGGGTTAGCGGTAGCTCCTACAATGAGCAGTTCTTC. This sequence encodes CASSWVSGSSYNEQFF.

This clonotype was observed a handful of times. This sequence joins TRBV7-2 and TRBJ1-4, with 9 nucleotides matching TRBD1. Germline V CDR1 and CDR2: SGHTA, FQGNSA. The CDR3 sequence is 14 residues long. With 1 base clipped from V and 8 bases from J, the junction kept 2 bases outside the gene matches. The CDR3 protein is CASSLGQGGEKLFF. The DNA of the CDR3 is TGTGCCAGCAGCTTAGGACAGGGGGGAGAAAAACTGTTTTTT.

The chain recombines TRBV7-9 with TRBJ1-1; 8 nucleotides match TRBD1. CDR1 is SEHNR, CDR2 FQNEAQ, per germline (reference sequence). This CDR3 has 14 amino acids. Losses at the gene ends were 6 bases for V and 0 bases for J; bases not matched to a gene: 3. The CDR3 loop reads CASSGQGLNTEAFF. CDR3 DNA sequence: TGTGCCAGCAGTGGACAGGGACTGAACACTGAAGCTTTCTTT.

This chain links TRBV2 with TRBJ2-7; D possibly corresponds to TRBD1 (7 bases). The CDR3 runs 15 residues. Germline-derived CDR1 and CDR2 are SNHLY and FYNNEI. Trimming removed 6 bases at V and 4 bases at J, with 19 bases between. CDR3 DNA sequence: TGTGCCAGCAGGATTGGATCACAGGGGAGGTACGAGCAGTACTTC. Translation gives CASRIGSQGRYEQYF.

V is TRBV29-1 and J is TRBJ2-1; D might be TRBD1 (6 bases). The CDR3 is 14 residues long. CDR1 is SQVTM, CDR2 ANQGSEA, per germline. Trimming took off 5 bases at V and 6 bases at J, with 17 bases between the two ends. DNA for the CDR3: TGCAGCGTTCATGACAGGTTTAAGGTCAATGAGCAGTTCTTC. This codes for CSVHDRFKVNEQFF.

V is TRBV7-2 and J is TRBJ2-5, with D possibly being TRBD1 (6 bases). Trimming took 3 bases from V and 5 from J, leaving 10 bases between them. Germline V lookup: CDR1 SGHTA, CDR2 FQGNSA. This CDR3 spans 13 amino acids. The CDR3 loop reads CASSFQGQETQYF. The CDR3 nucleotides read TGTGCCAGCAGCTTCCAGGGGCAGGAGACCCAGTACTTC. Full variable domain (missing parts from reference TRBV7-2 and TRBJ2-5): GAGVSQSPSNKVTEKGKDVELRCDPISGHTALYWYRQSLGQGLEFLIYFQGNSAPDKSGLPSDRFSAERTGGSVSTLTIQRTQQEDSAVYLCASSFQGQETQYFGPGTRLLVL.

The J gene is TRBJ2-1, the V gene TRBV7-9, with D possibly TRBD1 on 5 matching bases. CDR3 length: 15 residues. Germline V gene data show CDR1 as SEHNR and CDR2 as FQNEAQ (reference sequence). The V end was cut by 5 bases, the J end by 9 bases, with 20 bases between. CDR3 residues: CASSQKGKAFGEQFF. The CDR3 DNA follows: TGTGCCAGCAGCCAAAAGGGGAAGGCCTTCGGTGAGCAGTTCTTC.

V and J are TRBV5-4 and TRBJ1-1, with D possibly being TRBD1 (5 bases). CDR1 and CDR2 from the germline V gene are SGHNT and YYREEE (reference sequence). V lost 2 bases and J lost 6, with 14 bases in between. There are 14 residues in the CDR3. The CDR3 reads CASSLRGREAEAFF. CDR3 bases: TGTGCCAGCAGCTTACGGGGGAGGGAGGCTGAAGCTTTCTTT.

The chain joins TRBV29-1 to TRBJ2-7, with TRBD1 as a possible D gene (5 bases). CDR1 and CDR2 (germline): SQVTM, ANQGSEA. Trimming took 7 bases from V and 1 from J, leaving 14 bases between them. The CDR3 has 13 residues. CDR3 nucleotides: TGCAGCGCTCATGGGGCAGATTCCTACGAGCAGTACTTC. Translating gives CSAHGADSYEQYF.

The chain combines TRBV12-3 or TRBV12-4 with TRBJ1-2, with D possibly being TRBD1 (6 bases). This CDR3 is 14 amino acids long. V lost 2 bases and J lost 8, with 15 bases in between. Here the CDR3 reads CASSLQGLDYGYTF. The CDR3 DNA reads as TGTGCCAGCAGTTTACAGGGGTTGGATTACGGCTACACCTTC.

The chain has TRBV4-1 and TRBJ2-5, with TRBD2 matching over 9 bases. The CDR3 totals 14 residues. Losses at the gene ends were 8 bases for V and 4 bases for J; bases not matched to a gene: 8. Germline V gene lookup returns CDR1 MGHRA and CDR2 YSYEKL. The DNA for the CDR3 is TGCGCCAGCCGGAGCGGGGGGCCGAGAGAGACCCAGTACTTC. The encoded protein is CASRSGGPRETQYF.

V is TRBV4-3 and J is TRBJ1-1; D not certain. The CDR3 extends over 16 amino acids. Germline CDR1 reads LGHNA; CDR2 reads YSLEER. Trimming left V 1 base short and J 0 bases short, with 12 bases between. This CDR3 is CASSQGSRAVNTEAFF. The DNA of the CDR3 is TGCGCCAGCAGCCAAGGGTCTCGGGCTGTGAACACTGAAGCTTTCTTT.

V is TRBV12-5 and J is TRBJ2-1, with TRBD1 matching 9 bases. The CDR3 sequence is 14 residues long. Germline loops: CDR1 LGHNT, CDR2 FRNRAP. The J segment lost 12 bases and the V segment lost 5 bases, leaving 11 bases of the junction unmatched. Here the CDR3 DNA reads TGTGCTAGTGGTACCCTGGACAGGGGACTGGGGCAGTTCTTC. It specifies CASGTLDRGLGQFF.

The rearrangement joins TRBV6-2 or TRBV6-3 to TRBJ1-5; maybe TRBD1 (6 bases). CDR1 is MNHEY, CDR2 SVGEGT, per germline. V lost 0 bases to trimming and J lost 3 bases, with 15 bases between them. This CDR3 is 17 amino acids long. The CDR3 loop is CASSYSDRQDFNQPQHF. CDR3 DNA sequence: TGTGCCAGCAGTTACTCCGATCGACAGGACTTCAATCAGCCCCAGCATTTT.

CDR3 loop: CASSAGTGANYGYTF. Here the CDR3 DNA reads TGTGCCAGCAGCGCGGGGACAGGGGCGAACTATGGCTACACCTTC. The V call is TRBV9, the J call TRBJ1-2, with 10 bases lining up with TRBD1. V gave up 3 bases and J gave up 2 bases; unmatched junction bases: 4. This CDR3 has 15 residues. Germline CDR1 reads SGDLS; CDR2 reads YYNGEE.

V is TRBV9 and J is TRBJ2-5; 7 nucleotides line up with TRBD1. The CDR3 is 13 residues long. Germline trimming cut 0 bases from V and 5 bases from J; bases unmatched to any gene: 1. In germline, CDR1 is SGDLS, CDR2 YYNGEE. The CDR3 nucleotides read TGTGCCAGCAGCGTAGCGACAGGGGAGACCCAGTACTTC. It is translated as CASSVATGETQYF.

The chain joins TRBV6-1 to TRBJ2-4, with 7 bases lining up with TRBD1. There are 14 residues in the CDR3. The trim removed 1 base at V and 9 bases at J, leaving 6 bases unmatched. Per the germline V gene, CDR1 is MNHNS and CDR2 is SASEGT. The CDR3: CASSEGQGWSIQYF. DNA of the CDR3: TGTGCCAGCAGTGAAGGACAGGGATGGAGCATTCAGTACTTC.

The V and J genes are TRBV27 and TRBJ2-3; 9 nucleotides line up with TRBD2. The germline V gene has CDR1 MNHEY and CDR2 SMNVEV (reference sequence). Unmatched junction bases numbered 14, after V lost 6 bases and J lost 7 bases. CDR3 length: 16 residues. This CDR3 is CASRRGTSNARNTQYF. In nucleotides, the CDR3 is TGTGCCAGCAGGCGTGGGACTAGCAATGCGAGGAATACGCAGTATTTT.

V usage is TRBV4-3 and J usage is TRBJ1-6; D is uncertain. V lost 0 bases to trimming and J lost 9 bases, with 9 bases between them. The CDR3 spans 14 residues. The V gene's germline CDR1 is LGHNA and CDR2 YSLEER. The CDR3, as DNA: TGCGCCAGCAGCCAAGATAGATGGGGTTCACCCCTCCACTTT. It encodes CASSQDRWGSPLHF.